One and the same sample provided the 26 T cell receptor beta chains below, sequenced in a study of T cells in Graves' hyperthyroidism and ophthalmopathy. Using RNA transcripts as the source, TCR beta CDR3 regions were amplified. When the TCR CDR3 underwent first-round RT-PCR, the HTBI primer set was used. TCRdb reprocessed the multiplex PCR reads with MiXCR, giving one entry per CDR3 protein. The sample yields approximately 700,000 distinct CDR3 sequences, 45% seen once. Sequenced: peripheral blood or thyroid tissue (not recorded which). The receptors shown here come from an adult man with Graves' disease, either hyperthyroidism or ophthalmopathy (not recorded which).

The rearrangement joins TRBV19 to TRBJ1-4; TRBD1 agrees at 7 bases. This CDR3 is built from 14 residues. Germline V gives CDR1 LNHDA, CDR2 SQIVND (reference sequence). J lost 5 bases, V lost 6 bases, and 6 bases had no gene match. The CDR3 coding sequence is TGTGCCAGTAGAACAGGGGCACCAAATGAAAAACTGTTTTTT. This sequence encodes CASRTGAPNEKLFF.

This sequence joins TRBV2 and TRBJ1-2, with TRBD1 matching over 7 bases. The CDR3 loop spans 15 amino acids. The V gene end was trimmed by 5 bases and the J gene end by 8 bases; junction bases not matched to a gene: 14. The germline gives CDR1 SNHLY, CDR2 FYNNEI. This CDR3 is CASSYQKTGYDGYTF. Here the CDR3 DNA reads TGTGCCAGCAGTTACCAAAAGACAGGGTACGACGGCTACACCTTC. The full variable domain, its missing parts supplied by reference TRBV2 and TRBJ1-2, is EPEVTQTPSHQVTQMGQEVILRCVPISNHLYFYWYRQILGQKVEFLVSFYNNEISEKSEIFDDQFSVERPDGSNFTLKIRSTKLEDSAMYFCASSYQKTGYDGYTFGSGTRLTVV.

This chain uses TRBV20-1 with TRBJ1-5, with 8 bases aligning to TRBD1. Germline V gene lookup returns CDR1 DFQATT and CDR2 SNEGSKA (reference sequence). After removal of 8 bases from V and 4 bases from J, the junction contained 4 bases not matched to a gene. This CDR3 spans 12 amino acids. CDR3 coding DNA: TGCAGTCACCGGGACAGGAATCAGCCCCAGCATTTT. It yields the protein CSHRDRNQPQHF.

This clonotype occurred many times. The chain combines TRBV29-1 with TRBJ1-2; 9 nucleotides align to TRBD1. Germline V CDR1 and CDR2: SQVTM, ANQGSEA. Germline trimming cut 6 bases from V and 7 bases from J; bases unmatched to any gene: 12. The CDR3 runs to 14 residues. The CDR3 reads CSVRPGTGPGGYTF. CDR3 DNA: TGCAGCGTCCGTCCCGGGACAGGGCCCGGTGGCTACACCTTC.

About this clonotype itself: With a much larger clone just one base away, this may be a read error. The chain recombines TRBV20-1 with TRBJ1-3; D is uncertain. The CDR3 consists of 14 residues. Germline CDR1 DFQATT, CDR2 SNEGSKA (reference sequence). Trimming stripped 5 bases from V and 0 bases from J, with 11 bases between. CDR3 residues: CSALDGSSGNTIYF. CDR3 DNA: TGCAGTGCTCTGGACGGGAGCTCTGGAAACACCATATATTTT.

The chain is built from TRBV12-3 or TRBV12-4 and TRBJ1-6; 7 bases line up with TRBD1. The CDR3 extends over 13 amino acids. Trimming took 8 bases from V and 7 from J; bases not matched to a gene: 5. The CDR3 DNA follows: TGTGCCAGCGGCGGACAGGTCAATTCACCCCTCCACTTT. This gives the protein CASGGQVNSPLHF.

This clonotype showed up just once. This could be a read error, since a much larger clone is one nucleotide away. This chain connects TRBV2 to TRBJ1-5; D is uncertain. This CDR3 has 14 amino acids. Deletions cut 6 bases from V and 0 bases from J, with 9 bases between. CDR1 is SNHLY and CDR2 is FYNNEI in the germline V gene. The CDR3 DNA follows: TGTGCCAGCAGATGGAACGGTAGCAATCAGCCCCAGCATTTT. The encoded protein is CASRWNGSNQPQHF.

The rearrangement joins TRBV11-2 to TRBJ2-7; TRBD2 matches at 7 bases. TRBJ2-5 explains the end of the DNA better; the J call may be wrong. CDR1 is SGHAT and CDR2 is FQNNGV in the germline V gene. This CDR3 contains 14 residues. Here the CDR3 DNA reads TGTGCCAGCAGCTTAGTACTAGCGCAAGAGACCCAGTACTTC. Amino acid sequence: CASSLVLAQETQYF.

Concerning this clonotype: The junction differs from germline at one of its ends, possibly a read error. The rearrangement uses TRBV4-1 and TRBJ1-3; D is ambiguous. The CDR3 length is 16 residues. CDR1 is MGHRA, CDR2 YSYEKL, per germline. The CDR3 sequence: CASSQLDTRSGNTIYF. The CDR3, as DNA: TGTGCCAGCAGCCAATTAGACACCCGCTCTGGAAACACCATATATTTT.

The V and J genes are TRBV5-1 and TRBJ1-3; D is perhaps TRBD1 (5 bases). Deletions cut 4 bases from V and 0 bases from J, with 20 bases between. Germline CDR1 is SGHRS and CDR2 is YFSETQ. The CDR3 is made up of 18 amino acids. CDR3 amino acids: CASSPGGSGFDSGNTIYF. DNA of the CDR3: TGCGCCAGCAGCCCCGGGGGATCAGGCTTCGACTCTGGAAACACCATATATTTT.

This clonotype has only one observation. V usage is TRBV2 and J usage is TRBJ2-7; 16 nucleotides agree with TRBD2. The closer fit of TRBJ2-1 to the DNA end suggests the J call may be wrong. Germline values: CDR1 SNHLY, CDR2 FYNNEI. There are 14 residues in the CDR3. The CDR3 DNA sequence: TGTGCCAGCTACGGGACTAGCGGGGGGGATGAGCAGTTCTTC. Its translation: CASYGTSGGDEQFF.

This clonotype has just a few counts. The chain employs TRBV5-6 and TRBJ1-4; D remains unclear. Germline V gene data show CDR1 as SGHDT and CDR2 as YYEEEE. V lost 7 bases, J lost 5 bases, and 18 bases lay in between. The CDR3 runs to 15 residues. CDR3 sequence: CASSPRGRMNEKLFF. The CDR3 coding sequence is TGTGCCAGCTCACCACGAGGCAGAATGAATGAAAAACTGTTTTTT.

In its sample, this clonotype was seen a few times. The chain combines TRBV12-3 or TRBV12-4 with TRBJ1-4; D possibly corresponds to TRBD1 (5 bases). The germline V and J ends were trimmed by 2 bases and 4 bases, with 14 bases remaining between them. The length of the CDR3 is 16 residues. The CDR3 spells CASSLRDGLNNEKLFF. The DNA for the CDR3 is TGTGCCAGCAGTTTAAGGGACGGCCTCAATAATGAAAAACTGTTTTTT.

This clonotype was seen only a few times. V usage is TRBV2 and J usage is TRBJ1-2; D gene unclear. The CDR3 has 15 residues. Per germline, CDR1 SNHLY and CDR2 FYNNEI. The V end was cut by 6 bases, the J end by 0 bases, with 14 bases between. For the CDR3, the DNA is TGTGCCAGCAGGGAAACGAAGTTAGCTAACTATGGCTACACCTTC. Protein product: CASRETKLANYGYTF.

This clonotype came up a few times. V gene TRBV7-9 combines with J gene TRBJ2-7, with a possible D match to TRBD1 (6 bases). Germline V gives CDR1 SEHNR, CDR2 FQNEAQ (reference sequence). V was clipped by 6 bases and J by 6 bases, with 15 bases between them. This CDR3 is built from 13 residues. CDR3 sequence: CASSLIARGEQYF. The CDR3 DNA sequence: TGTGCCAGCAGTTTAATCGCCAGGGGCGAGCAGTACTTC.

In its sample, this clonotype was seen many times. The V gene is TRBV20-1, the J gene TRBJ2-7, with D uncertain. The germline V and J ends were trimmed by 2 bases and 5 bases, with 10 bases remaining between them. The CDR3 has 12 amino acids. CDR1 is DFQATT, CDR2 SNEGSKA, per germline (reference sequence). CDR3 in amino acids: CSARRAVHEQYF. DNA for the CDR3: TGCAGTGCTAGACGGGCTGTGCACGAGCAGTACTTC.

The chain uses TRBV29-1 and TRBJ1-2; D gene ambiguous. In germline, CDR1 is SQVTM, CDR2 ANQGSEA. The CDR3 consists of 14 residues. Trimming cost V 5 bases and J 0 bases, with 13 bases left between them. CDR3 in DNA: TGCAGCGTTCCAACCGGGAGCGCTAACTATGGCTACACCTTC. Amino acid sequence: CSVPTGSANYGYTF.

The rearrangement joins TRBV6-4 to TRBJ1-6; D is unresolved. CDR1 and CDR2 (germline): MRHNA, SNTAGT. The ends were cut back, 4 bases at V and 7 bases at J, with 8 bases in the middle. This CDR3 is built from 13 residues. The CDR3 DNA is TGTGCCAGCAGTGTAGGGATCAATTCACCCCTCCACTTT. Its protein is CASSVGINSPLHF.

The V gene is TRBV10-3, the J gene TRBJ1-4; D is uncertain. The CDR3 has 13 residues. V was trimmed by 5 bases and J by 8 bases, leaving 12 bases between them. The germline V gene encodes CDR1 ENHRY and CDR2 SYGVKD. The CDR3 reads CAISNTKGEKLFF. CDR3 sequence (DNA): TGTGCCATCAGTAACACGAAAGGAGAAAAACTGTTTTTT.

The chain employs TRBV24-1 and TRBJ1-3, with 9 bases lining up with TRBD1. This CDR3 contains 13 residues. Losses at the gene ends were 5 bases for V and 7 bases for J; bases not matched to a gene: 2. CDR1 and CDR2 (germline): KGHDR, SFDVKD. The CDR3: CATSGGTGNTIYF. CDR3 nucleotide sequence: TGTGCCACCAGTGGAGGGACAGGGAACACCATATATTTT.

This clonotype has ten or more counts. The chain uses TRBV15 and TRBJ1-2; 11 nucleotides match TRBD1. Looked up from germline, CDR1 is LNHNV and CDR2 is YYDKDF (reference sequence). The CDR3 covers 17 residues. With V trimmed by 0 bases and J by 6 bases, 9 bases remained unmatched. The CDR3 DNA reads TGTGCCACCAGCAGAGATCGATTTGGACAGGGGGCGAATGGCTACACCTTC. This sequence encodes CATSRDRFGQGANGYTF.

The V call is TRBV11-2, the J call TRBJ1-4; 7 bases map to TRBD1. This CDR3 comprises 14 residues. Per germline, CDR1 SGHAT and CDR2 FQNNGV. Trimming cost V 5 bases and J 5 bases; bases outside gene matches: 5. DNA for the CDR3: TGTGCCAGCAGCAGAGAGACAGGGAATGAAAAACTGTTTTTT. It encodes CASSRETGNEKLFF.

The chain is built from TRBV20-1 and TRBJ1-2; D gene ambiguous. The CDR3 has 15 residues. The germline gives CDR1 DFQATT, CDR2 SNEGSKA (reference sequence). V lost 2 bases, J lost 5 bases, and 18 bases lay in between. CDR3 nucleotide sequence: TGCAGTGCTAGAAGCAGCCCCGCGCATAGATATGGCTACACCTTC. Translated, it gives CSARSSPAHRYGYTF.

This clonotype appeared many times. The chain employs TRBV12-3 or TRBV12-4 and TRBJ1-4, with D hard to call. The CDR3 is 15 residues long. The germline V and J ends were trimmed by 3 bases and 1 base, with 9 bases remaining between them. The CDR3 DNA reads as TGTGCCAGCAGTTTTAGAACGAGAACTAATGAAAAACTGTTTTTT. The encoded protein is CASSFRTRTNEKLFF.

The chain carries TRBV20-1 and TRBJ1-1, with 7 bases that match TRBD1. The CDR3 runs 14 residues. The germline V gene encodes CDR1 DFQATT and CDR2 SNEGSKA (reference sequence). The V and J ends lost 6 bases and 0 bases, in that order; junction bases with no gene match: 7. This CDR3 reads CSAGQVYLNTEAFF. The CDR3 bases are TGCAGTGCCGGACAGGTGTACTTGAACACTGAAGCTTTCTTT.

The table lists this clonotype with a few counts. CDR3 bases: TGTGCCAGCAGTGAAGGCCCAACCCGATTGGACACTGAAGCTTTCTTT. Its protein is CASSEGPTRLDTEAFF. J is TRBJ1-1 and V is TRBV2; D is ambiguous. The CDR3 contains 16 residues. Trimming cost V 1 base and J 3 bases, with 15 bases left between them. The germline gives CDR1 SNHLY, CDR2 FYNNEI.